This TCR beta chain was captured by sequencing in a study of shared clonotypes between healthy human individuals. Notes on the study in general: Donor scarcity curtailed the genetic and exposure-history diversity represented herein.

The assay was immunoSEQ multiplex PCR, and TCRdb's table has in-frame clones only and misses some. Among about 990,000 clones listed, approximately 80% were seen once. V shed 3 bases, J shed 8 bases, and the junction held 6 bases outside the gene matches. The CDR3 extends over 16 amino acids. CDR1 and CDR2 (germline): SGHRS, YFSETQ. With regard to this clone: Antigen specificity is unknown.

The specimen sequenced was memory CD4+ T cells from PBMCs. Subset denoted: CD45RA-negative fraction. This chain joins TRBV5-1 and TRBJ2-4; 15 bases align to TRBD2. The sequence derives from a young man in good health. Some clones in this sample may be carry-over from other donors' samples. CDR3 protein: CASSSGLAGGEDIQYF. CDR3 coding DNA: TGCGCCAGCAGCTCTGGACTAGCGGGAGGGGAAGACATTCAGTACTTC.